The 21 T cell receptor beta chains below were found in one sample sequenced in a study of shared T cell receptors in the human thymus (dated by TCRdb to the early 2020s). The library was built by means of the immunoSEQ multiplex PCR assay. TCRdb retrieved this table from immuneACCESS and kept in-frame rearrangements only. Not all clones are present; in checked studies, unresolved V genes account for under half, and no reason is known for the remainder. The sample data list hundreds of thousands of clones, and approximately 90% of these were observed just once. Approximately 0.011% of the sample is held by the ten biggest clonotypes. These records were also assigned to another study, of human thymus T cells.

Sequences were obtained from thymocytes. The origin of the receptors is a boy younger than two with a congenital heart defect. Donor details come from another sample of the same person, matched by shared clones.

CDR3 sequence: CASGPGLAGNEQFF. CDR3 nucleotides: TGTGCTAGTGGTCCCGGACTAGCGGGCAATGAGCAGTTCTTC. The chain combines TRBV12-5 with TRBJ2-1; 11 bases match TRBD2. V dropped 5 bases and J dropped 6; count of bases not matched to a gene: 3. The germline CDR1 and CDR2 sequences are LGHNT and FRNRAP. The CDR3 totals 14 residues.

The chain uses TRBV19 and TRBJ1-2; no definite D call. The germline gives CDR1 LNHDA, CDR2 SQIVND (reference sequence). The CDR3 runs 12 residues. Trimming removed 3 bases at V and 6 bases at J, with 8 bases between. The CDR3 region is CASSIALDGYTF. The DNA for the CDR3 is TGTGCCAGTAGTATCGCCCTAGATGGCTACACCTTC.

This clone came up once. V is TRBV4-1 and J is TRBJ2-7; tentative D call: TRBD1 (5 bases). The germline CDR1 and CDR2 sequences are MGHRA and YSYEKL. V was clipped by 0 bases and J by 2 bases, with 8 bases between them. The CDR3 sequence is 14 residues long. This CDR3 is CASSQDPGTYEQYF. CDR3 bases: TGCGCCAGCAGCCAAGATCCAGGGACCTACGAGCAGTACTTC.

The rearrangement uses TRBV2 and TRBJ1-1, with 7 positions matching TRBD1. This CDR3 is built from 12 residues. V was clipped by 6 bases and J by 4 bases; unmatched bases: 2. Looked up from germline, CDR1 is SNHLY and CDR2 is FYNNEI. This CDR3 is CASRAGGTEAFF. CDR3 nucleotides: TGTGCCAGCAGGGCAGGGGGCACTGAAGCTTTCTTT.

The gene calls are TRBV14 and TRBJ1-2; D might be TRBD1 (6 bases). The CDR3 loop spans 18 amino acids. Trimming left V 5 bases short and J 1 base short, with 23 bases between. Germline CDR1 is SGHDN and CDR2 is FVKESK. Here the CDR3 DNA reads TGTGCCAGCAGCTACGACAGGTTCACAAAAGACCTTAACTATGGCTACACCTTC. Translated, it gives CASSYDRFTKDLNYGYTF.

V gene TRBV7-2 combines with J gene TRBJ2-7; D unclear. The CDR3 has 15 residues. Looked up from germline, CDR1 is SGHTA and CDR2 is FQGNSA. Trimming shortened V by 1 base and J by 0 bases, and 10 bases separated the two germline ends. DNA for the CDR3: TGTGCCAGCAGCTTAGGTCGTTTTAGCTCCTACGAGCAGTACTTC. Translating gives CASSLGRFSSYEQYF.

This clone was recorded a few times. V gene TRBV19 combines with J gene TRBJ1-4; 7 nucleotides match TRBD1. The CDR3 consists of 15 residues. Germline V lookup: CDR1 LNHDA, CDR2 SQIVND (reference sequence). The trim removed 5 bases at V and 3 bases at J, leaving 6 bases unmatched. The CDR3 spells CASSGQVGSNEKLFF. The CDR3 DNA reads TGTGCCAGTAGTGGACAGGTCGGGTCTAATGAAAAACTGTTTTTT.

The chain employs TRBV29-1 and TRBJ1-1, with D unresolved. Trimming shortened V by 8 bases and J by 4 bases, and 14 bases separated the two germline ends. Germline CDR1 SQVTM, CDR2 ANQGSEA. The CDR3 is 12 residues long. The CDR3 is CSPRGRGTEAFF. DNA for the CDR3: TGCAGCCCCCGCGGGCGCGGCACTGAAGCTTTCTTT.

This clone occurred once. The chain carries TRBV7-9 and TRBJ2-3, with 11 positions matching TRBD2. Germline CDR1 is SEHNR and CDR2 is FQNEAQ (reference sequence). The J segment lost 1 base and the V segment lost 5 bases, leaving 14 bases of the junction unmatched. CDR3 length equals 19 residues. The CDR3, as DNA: TGTGCCAGCAGCCCAGACCCTAGCGGGAGGAATGTGGGCACAGATACGCAGTATTTT. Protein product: CASSPDPSGRNVGTDTQYF.

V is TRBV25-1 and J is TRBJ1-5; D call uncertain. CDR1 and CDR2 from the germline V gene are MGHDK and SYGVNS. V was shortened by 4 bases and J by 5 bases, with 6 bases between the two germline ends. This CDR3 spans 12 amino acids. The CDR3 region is CASSGEDQPQHF. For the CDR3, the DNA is TGTGCCAGCAGTGGGGAGGATCAGCCCCAGCATTTT. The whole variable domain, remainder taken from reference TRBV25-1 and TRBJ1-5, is EADIYQTPRYLVIGTGKKITLECSQTMGHDKMYWYQQDPGMELHLIHYSYGVNSTEKGDLSSESTVSRIRTEHFPLTLESARPSHTSQYLCASSGEDQPQHFGDGTRLSIL.

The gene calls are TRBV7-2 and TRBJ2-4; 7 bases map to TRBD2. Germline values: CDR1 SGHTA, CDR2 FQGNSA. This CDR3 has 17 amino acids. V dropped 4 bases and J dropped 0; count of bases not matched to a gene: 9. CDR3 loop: CASSWGGDPLAKNIQYF. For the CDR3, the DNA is TGTGCCAGCAGCTGGGGGGGGGATCCGCTAGCCAAAAACATTCAGTACTTC.

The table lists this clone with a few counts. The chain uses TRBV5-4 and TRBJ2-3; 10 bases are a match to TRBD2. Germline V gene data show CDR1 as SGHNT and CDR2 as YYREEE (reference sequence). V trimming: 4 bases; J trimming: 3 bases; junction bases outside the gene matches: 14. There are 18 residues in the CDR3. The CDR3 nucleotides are TGTGCCAGCAGCCCCCAGACCCTAGCGGGAGAACTGACAGATACGCAGTATTTT. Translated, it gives CASSPQTLAGELTDTQYF.

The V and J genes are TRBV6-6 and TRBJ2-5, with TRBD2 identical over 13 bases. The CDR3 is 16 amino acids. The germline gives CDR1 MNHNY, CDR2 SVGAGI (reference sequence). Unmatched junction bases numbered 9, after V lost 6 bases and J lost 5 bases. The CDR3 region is CASSRTSGRVKETQYF. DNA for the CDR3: TGTGCCAGCAGCCGGACTAGCGGGAGAGTGAAGGAGACCCAGTACTTC.

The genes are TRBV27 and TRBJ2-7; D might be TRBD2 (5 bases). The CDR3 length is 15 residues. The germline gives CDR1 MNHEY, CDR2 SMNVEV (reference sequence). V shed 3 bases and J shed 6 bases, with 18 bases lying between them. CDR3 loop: CASSFLGNEGSEQYF. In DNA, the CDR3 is TGTGCCAGCAGTTTTCTGGGAAATGAGGGAAGCGAGCAGTACTTC.

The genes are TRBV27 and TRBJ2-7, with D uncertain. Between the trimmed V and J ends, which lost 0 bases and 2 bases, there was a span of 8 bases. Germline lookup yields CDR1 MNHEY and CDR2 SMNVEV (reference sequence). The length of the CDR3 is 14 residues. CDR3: CASSLSTVPYEQYF. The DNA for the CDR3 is TGTGCCAGCAGTTTATCAACAGTTCCCTACGAGCAGTACTTC.

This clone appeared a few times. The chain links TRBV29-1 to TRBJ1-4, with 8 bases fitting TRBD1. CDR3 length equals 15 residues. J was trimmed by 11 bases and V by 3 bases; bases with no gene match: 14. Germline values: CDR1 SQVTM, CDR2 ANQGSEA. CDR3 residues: CSVDTADRGYRKLFF. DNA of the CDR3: TGCAGCGTTGACACCGCCGACAGGGGATATAGGAAACTGTTTTTT. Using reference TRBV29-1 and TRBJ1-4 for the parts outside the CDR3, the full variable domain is SAVISQKPSRDICQRGTSLTIQCQVDSQVTMMFWYRQQPGQSLTLIATANQGSEATYESGFVIDKFPISRPNLTFSTLTVSNMSPEDSSIYLCSVDTADRGYRKLFFGSGTQLSVL.

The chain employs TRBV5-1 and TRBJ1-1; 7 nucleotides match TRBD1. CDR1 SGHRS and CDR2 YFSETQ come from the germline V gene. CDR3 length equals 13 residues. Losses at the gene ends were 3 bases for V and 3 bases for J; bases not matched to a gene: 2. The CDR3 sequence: CASSSTGDTEAFF. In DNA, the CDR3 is TGCGCCAGCAGCTCTACAGGGGACACTGAAGCTTTCTTT.

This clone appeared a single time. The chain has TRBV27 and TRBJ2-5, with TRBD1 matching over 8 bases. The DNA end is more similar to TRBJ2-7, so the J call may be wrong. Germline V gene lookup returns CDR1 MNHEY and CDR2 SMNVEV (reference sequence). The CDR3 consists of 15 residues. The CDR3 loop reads CASRAHGTGTYEQYF. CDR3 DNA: TGTGCCAGCAGGGCCCACGGGACAGGTACCTACGAGCAGTACTTC.

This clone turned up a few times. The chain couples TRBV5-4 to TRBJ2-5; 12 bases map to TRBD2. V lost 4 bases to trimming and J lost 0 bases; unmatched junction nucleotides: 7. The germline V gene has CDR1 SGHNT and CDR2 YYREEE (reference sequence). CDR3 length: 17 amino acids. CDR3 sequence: CASSGFSSGRDQETQYF. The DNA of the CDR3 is TGTGCCAGCAGCGGCTTTTCTAGCGGGAGGGACCAAGAGACCCAGTACTTC.

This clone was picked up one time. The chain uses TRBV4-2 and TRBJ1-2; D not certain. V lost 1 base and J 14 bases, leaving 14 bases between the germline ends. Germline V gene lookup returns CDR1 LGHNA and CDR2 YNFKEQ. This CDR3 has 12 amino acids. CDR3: CASSQGGLGLTF. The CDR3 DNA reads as TGTGCCAGCAGCCAAGGCGGACTCGGACTGACCTTC.

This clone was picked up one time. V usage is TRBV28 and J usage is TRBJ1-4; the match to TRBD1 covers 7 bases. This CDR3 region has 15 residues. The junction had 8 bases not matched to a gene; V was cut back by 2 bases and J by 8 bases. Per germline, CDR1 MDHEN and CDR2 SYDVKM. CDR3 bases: TGTGCCAGCAGTTTAGGGGACAGCTCCCGGGAAAAACTGTTTTTT. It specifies CASSLGDSSREKLFF.